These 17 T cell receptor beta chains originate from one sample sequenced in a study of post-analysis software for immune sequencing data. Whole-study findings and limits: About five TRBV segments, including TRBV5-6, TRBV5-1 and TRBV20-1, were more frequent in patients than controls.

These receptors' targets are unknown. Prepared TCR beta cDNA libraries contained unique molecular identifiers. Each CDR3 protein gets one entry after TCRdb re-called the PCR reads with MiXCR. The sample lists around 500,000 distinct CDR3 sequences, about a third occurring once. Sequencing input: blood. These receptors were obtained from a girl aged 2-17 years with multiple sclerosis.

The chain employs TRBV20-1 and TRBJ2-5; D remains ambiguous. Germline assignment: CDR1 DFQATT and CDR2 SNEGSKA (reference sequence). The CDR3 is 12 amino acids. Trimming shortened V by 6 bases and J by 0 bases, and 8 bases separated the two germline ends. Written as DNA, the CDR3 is TGCAGTGCCCGGATCAACCAAGAGACCCAGTACTTC. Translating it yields CSARINQETQYF.

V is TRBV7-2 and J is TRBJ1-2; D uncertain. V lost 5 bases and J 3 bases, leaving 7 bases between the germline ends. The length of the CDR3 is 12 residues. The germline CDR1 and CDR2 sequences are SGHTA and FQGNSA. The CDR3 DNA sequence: TGTGCCAGCAGCCGTCCGGACTATGGCTACACCTTC. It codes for CASSRPDYGYTF.

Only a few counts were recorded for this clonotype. This CDR3 is CASSEPGIFYGYTF. The CDR3, as DNA: TGTGCCAGCAGCGAACCCGGCATTTTCTATGGCTACACCTTC. The V gene is TRBV7-2, the J gene TRBJ1-2; D is uncertain. This CDR3 has 14 residues. CDR1 and CDR2 (germline): SGHTA, FQGNSA. With 5 bases removed from V and 4 bases from J, the gap between germline ends came to 14 bases.

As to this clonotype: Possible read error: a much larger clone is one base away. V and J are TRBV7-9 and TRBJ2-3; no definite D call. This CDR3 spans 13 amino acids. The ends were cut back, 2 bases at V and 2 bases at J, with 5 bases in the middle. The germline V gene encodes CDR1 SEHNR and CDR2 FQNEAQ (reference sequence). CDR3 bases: TGTGCCAGCAGCTTATCTCACACAGATACGCAGTATTTT. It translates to CASSLSHTDTQYF.

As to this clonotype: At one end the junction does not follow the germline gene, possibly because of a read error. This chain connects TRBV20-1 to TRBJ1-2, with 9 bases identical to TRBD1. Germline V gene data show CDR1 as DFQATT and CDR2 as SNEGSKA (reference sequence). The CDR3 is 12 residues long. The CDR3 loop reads CSAVQGADGHTF. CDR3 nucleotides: TGCAGTGCTGTACAGGGGGCGGATGGCCACACCTTC.

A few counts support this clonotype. The CDR3 loop is CASSRDRGQVETQYF. CDR3 bases: TGTGCCAGCAGCAGGGACAGGGGGCAGGTGGAGACCCAGTACTTC. V usage is TRBV5-6 and J usage is TRBJ2-5; 12 bases are a match to TRBD1. The V gene end was trimmed by 4 bases and the J gene end by 5 bases; junction bases not matched to a gene: 6. The CDR3 has 15 amino acids. CDR1 and CDR2 from the germline V gene are SGHDT and YYEEEE.

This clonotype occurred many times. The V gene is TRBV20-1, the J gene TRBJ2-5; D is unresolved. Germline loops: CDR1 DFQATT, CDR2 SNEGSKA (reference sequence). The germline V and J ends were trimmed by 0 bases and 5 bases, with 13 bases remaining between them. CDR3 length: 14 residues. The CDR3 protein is CSARDQMEPETQYF. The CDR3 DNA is TGCAGTGCTAGAGACCAGATGGAGCCTGAGACCCAGTACTTC.

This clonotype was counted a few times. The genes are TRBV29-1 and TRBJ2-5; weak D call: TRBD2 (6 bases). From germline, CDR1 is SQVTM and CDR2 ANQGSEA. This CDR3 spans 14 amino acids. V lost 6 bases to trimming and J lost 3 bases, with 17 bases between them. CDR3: CSVTLLAFKETQYF. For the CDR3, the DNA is TGCAGCGTCACCTTACTAGCATTTAAAGAGACCCAGTACTTC.

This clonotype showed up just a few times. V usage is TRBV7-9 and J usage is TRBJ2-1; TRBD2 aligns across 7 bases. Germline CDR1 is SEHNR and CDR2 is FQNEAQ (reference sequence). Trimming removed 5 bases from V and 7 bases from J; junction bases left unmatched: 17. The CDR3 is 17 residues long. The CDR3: CASSLGPLGGGKNEQFF. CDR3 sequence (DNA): TGTGCCAGCAGCCTAGGCCCGCTCGGCGGGGGAAAGAATGAGCAGTTCTTC. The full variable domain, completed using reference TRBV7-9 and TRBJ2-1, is DTGVSQNPRHKITKRGQNVTFRCDPISEHNRLYWYRQTLGQGPEFLTYFQNEAQLEKSRLLSDRFSAERPKGSFSTLEIQRTEQGDSAMYLCASSLGPLGGGKNEQFFGPGTRLTVL.

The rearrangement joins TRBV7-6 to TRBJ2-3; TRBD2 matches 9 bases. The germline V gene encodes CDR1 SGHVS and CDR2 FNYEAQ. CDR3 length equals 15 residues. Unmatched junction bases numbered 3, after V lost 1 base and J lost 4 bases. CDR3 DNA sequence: TGTGCCAGCAGCTTAGGTAGCGGGGGTGCAGATACGCAGTATTTT. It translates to CASSLGSGGADTQYF.

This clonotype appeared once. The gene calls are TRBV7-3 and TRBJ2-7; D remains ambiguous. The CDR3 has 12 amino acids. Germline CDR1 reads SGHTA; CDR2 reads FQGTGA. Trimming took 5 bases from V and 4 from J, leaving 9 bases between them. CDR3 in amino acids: CASSKMGYEQYF. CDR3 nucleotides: TGTGCCAGCAGCAAAATGGGATACGAGCAGTACTTC. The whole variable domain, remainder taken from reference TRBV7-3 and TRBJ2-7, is GAGVSQTPSNKVTEKGKYVELRCDPISGHTALYWYRQSLGQGPEFLIYFQGTGAADDSGLPNDRFFAVRPEGSVSTLKIQRTERGDSAVYLCASSKMGYEQYFGPGTRLTVT.

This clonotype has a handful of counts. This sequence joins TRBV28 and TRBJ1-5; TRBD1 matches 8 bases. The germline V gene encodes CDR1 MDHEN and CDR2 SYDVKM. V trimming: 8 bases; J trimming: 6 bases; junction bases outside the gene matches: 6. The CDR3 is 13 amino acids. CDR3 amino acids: CASPGQGGQPQHF. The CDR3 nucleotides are TGTGCCAGCCCCGGACAGGGTGGTCAGCCCCAGCATTTT.

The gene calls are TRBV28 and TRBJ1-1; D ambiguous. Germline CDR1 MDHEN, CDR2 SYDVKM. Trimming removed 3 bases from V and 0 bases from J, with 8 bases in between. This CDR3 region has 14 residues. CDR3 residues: CASSFRSLNTEAFF. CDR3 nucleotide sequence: TGTGCCAGCAGTTTCCGGTCTCTGAACACTGAAGCTTTCTTT.

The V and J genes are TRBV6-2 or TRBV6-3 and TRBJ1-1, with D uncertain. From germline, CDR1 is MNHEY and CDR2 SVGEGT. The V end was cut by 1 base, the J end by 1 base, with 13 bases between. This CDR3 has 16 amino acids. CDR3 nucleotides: TGTGCCAGCAGTTACTGGACCGGCGGGGAGAACACTGAAGCTTTCTTT. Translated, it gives CASSYWTGGENTEAFF.

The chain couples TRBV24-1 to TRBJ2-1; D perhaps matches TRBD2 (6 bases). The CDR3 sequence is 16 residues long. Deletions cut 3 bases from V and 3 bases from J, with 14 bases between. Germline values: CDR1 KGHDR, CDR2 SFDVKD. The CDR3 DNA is TGTGCCACCAGTGATACCGGGACTTTGAGCTACAATGAGCAGTTCTTC. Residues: CATSDTGTLSYNEQFF.

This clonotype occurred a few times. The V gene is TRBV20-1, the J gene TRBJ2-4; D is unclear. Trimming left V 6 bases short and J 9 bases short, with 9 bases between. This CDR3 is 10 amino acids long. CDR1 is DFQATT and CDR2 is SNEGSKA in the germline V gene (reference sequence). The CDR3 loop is CSAAKGIQYF. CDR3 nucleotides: TGCAGTGCGGCTAAGGGCATTCAGTACTTC.

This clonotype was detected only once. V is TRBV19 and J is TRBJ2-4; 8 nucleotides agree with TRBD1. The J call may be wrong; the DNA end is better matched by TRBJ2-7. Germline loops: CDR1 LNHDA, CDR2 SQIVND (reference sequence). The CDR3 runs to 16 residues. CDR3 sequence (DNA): TGTGCCAGTAGCAGAAACCCGGACAGGGCCCGCTACGAGCAGTACTTC. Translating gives CASSRNPDRARYEQYF.